These T cell receptor beta chains were read from a single sample in a study of OX40 agonist ivuxolimab in advanced cancers. The protocol was immunoSEQ multiplex PCR, while the TCRdb copy is restricted to in-frame clones and leaves out a portion. Altogether about 14,000 clones are present, around 87% being singletons, with the ten largest covering more than 6%. This specimen consisted of CD4+ or CD8+ T cells sorted from blood, obtained in a trial of the OX40 agonist ivuxolimab. The receptors were gathered from an adult with an advanced solid tumor such as melanoma, head and neck, liver or kidney cancer. CDR3s include the opening cysteine and the closing phenylalanine or tryptophan. D genes are given only for firm matches. The size field is filled for only some rows; it gives once, few, many or a size class.

CDR3 length	V gene	J gene	clone size	D gene	CDR3 protein	CDR3 DNA
16	TRBV29-1	TRBJ1-1	-	-	CSVARGSYRMNTEAFF	TGCAGCGTTGCCCGGGGGTCTTACCGCATGAACACTGAAGCTTTCTTT
14	TRBV19	TRBJ1-4	-	-	CASRSTGENEKLFF	TGTGCCAGTAGAAGTACAGGCGAAAATGAAAAACTGTTTTTT
15	TRBV6-1	TRBJ2-2	-	TRBD1	CASRSGTANTGELFF	TGTGCCAGCAGGTCCGGGACAGCGAACACCGGGGAGCTGTTTTTT
13	TRBV6-1	TRBJ1-2	-	-	CASSLNPRDGYTF	TGTGCCAGCAGTCTGAACCCCCGGGATGGCTACACCTTC
15	TRBV19	TRBJ1-4	once	-	CASIGATATNEKLFF	TGTGCCAGTATCGGGGCGACCGCAACTAATGAAAAACTGTTTTTT
13	TRBV11-2	TRBJ1-2	-	-	CASSLFDSSGYTF	TGTGCCAGCAGCTTATTCGACAGTTCTGGCTACACCTTC
15	TRBV5-1	TRBJ2-3	-	-	CASSSDTGSTDTQYF	TGCGCCAGCAGCTCGGACACTGGAAGCACAGATACGCAGTATTTT
13	TRBV7-6	TRBJ2-3	-	-	CASSLVGTDTQYF	TGTGCCAGCAGCTTAGTGGGAACAGATACGCAGTATTTT
17	TRBV7-8	TRBJ2-1	-	-	CASSSLGADPAYNEQFF	TGTGCCAGCAGCTCCCTAGGGGCAGATCCTGCCTACAATGAGCAGTTCTTC
13	TRBV27	TRBJ1-5	-	-	CASSLRSNQPQHF	TGTGCCAGCAGTTTGCGTTCCAATCAGCCCCAGCATTTT
15	TRBV5-4	TRBJ2-2	-	-	CASSLVGGDTGELFF	TGTGCCAGCAGCTTGGTGGGGGGCGACACCGGGGAGCTGTTTTTT
15	TRBV2	TRBJ1-5	-	-	CASSERGGVRQPQHF	TGTGCCAGCAGTGAAAGGGGGGGGGTGCGTCAGCCCCAGCATTTT
14	TRBV7-7	TRBJ2-2	-	-	CASSTDLNTGELFF	TGTGCTAGCAGCACGGACTTGAACACCGGGGAGCTGTTTTTT
13	TRBV9	TRBJ2-2	few	-	CASSVGSTGELFF	TGTGCCAGCAGCGTAGGCAGCACCGGGGAGCTGTTTTTT
16	TRBV4-1	TRBJ2-1	-	-	CASSHIGDRSFNEQFF	TGCGCCAGCAGCCATATCGGAGACAGGAGTTTCAATGAGCAGTTCTTC
14	TRBV14	TRBJ1-3	-	-	CASSLLTSGNTIYF	TGTGCCAGCAGCCTTCTGACCTCTGGAAACACCATATATTTT
14	TRBV29-1	TRBJ1-4	-	-	CSVEDRQVPWKLFF	TGCAGCGTTGAAGACCGACAGGTGCCGTGGAAACTGTTTTTT
14	TRBV6-7	TRBJ2-7	once	-	CASSYSDRSYEQYF	TGTGCCAGCAGTTACTCGGACCGCTCCTACGAGCAGTACTTC
14	TRBV11-2	TRBJ2-3	-	TRBD1	CASSRTGDTDTQYF	TGTGCCAGCAGCCGGACAGGGGACACAGATACGCAGTATTTT
16	TRBV10-3	TRBJ2-3	-	-	CAISWDQSTSTDTQYF	TGTGCCATCAGCTGGGACCAATCAACTAGCACAGATACGCAGTATTTT
14	TRBV5-1	TRBJ2-5	-	-	CASSLSAFQETQYF	TGCGCCAGCAGCTTGTCAGCGTTTCAAGAGACCCAGTACTTC
15	TRBV27	TRBJ2-6	-	-	CASSQGVTGANVLTF	TGTGCCAGCAGTCAAGGGGTGACTGGGGCCAACGTCCTGACTTTC
13	TRBV18	TRBJ1-1	-	-	CASSPVATTEAFF	TGTGCCAGCTCACCGGTGGCGACGACTGAAGCTTTCTTT
15	TRBV2	TRBJ2-1	once	TRBD2	CASRLLRGGYNEQFF	TGTGCCAGCAGATTACTTCGCGGGGGGTACAATGAGCAGTTCTTC
13	TRBV11-2	TRBJ2-5	-	TRBD1	CASRNRGAETQYF	TGTGCCAGCAGGAACAGGGGAGCAGAGACCCAGTACTTC
18	TRBV4-2	TRBJ2-7	few	TRBD2	CASSQDWPSGTTTYEQYF	TGTGCCAGCAGCCAAGATTGGCCGTCAGGGACTACCACCTACGAGCAGTACTTC
14	TRBV6-5	TRBJ1-5	-	-	CATGSMAGVQPQHF	TGTGCCACTGGCTCCATGGCAGGGGTTCAGCCCCAGCATTTT